Sequencing of this TCR beta chain was carried out in a study of identifying expanded T cells in peripheral blood. Worth noting for this clone: Its antigen is unidentified.

Study outcomes and limitations: Across healthy donors, higher total template counts meant significantly greater approximately two-week count variance.

Looked up from germline, CDR1 is SNHLY and CDR2 is FYNNEI. Between the trimmed V and J ends, which lost 6 bases and 4 bases, there was a span of 21 bases. The CDR3 runs to 17 residues. The protocol was immunoSEQ multiplex PCR, while the TCRdb copy is restricted to in-frame clones and leaves out a portion. This sample has around 70,000 clones, with about 90% found just once. Source material: blood. This sequence originates from a person aged 18-70 years in good health. The chain recombines TRBV2 with TRBJ2-2, with D possibly TRBD2 on 7 matching bases. The DNA of the CDR3 is TGTGCCAGCAGGGACGGAACACGGGGGGCGGGCACCGGGGAGCTGTTTTTT. Encoded protein: CASRDGTRGAGTGELFF. The whole variable domain, remainder taken from reference TRBV2 and TRBJ2-2, is EPEVTQTPSHQVTQMGQEVILRCVPISNHLYFYWYRQILGQKVEFLVSFYNNEISEKSEIFDDQFSVERPDGSNFTLKIRSTKLEDSAMYFCASRDGTRGAGTGELFFGEGSRLTVL.